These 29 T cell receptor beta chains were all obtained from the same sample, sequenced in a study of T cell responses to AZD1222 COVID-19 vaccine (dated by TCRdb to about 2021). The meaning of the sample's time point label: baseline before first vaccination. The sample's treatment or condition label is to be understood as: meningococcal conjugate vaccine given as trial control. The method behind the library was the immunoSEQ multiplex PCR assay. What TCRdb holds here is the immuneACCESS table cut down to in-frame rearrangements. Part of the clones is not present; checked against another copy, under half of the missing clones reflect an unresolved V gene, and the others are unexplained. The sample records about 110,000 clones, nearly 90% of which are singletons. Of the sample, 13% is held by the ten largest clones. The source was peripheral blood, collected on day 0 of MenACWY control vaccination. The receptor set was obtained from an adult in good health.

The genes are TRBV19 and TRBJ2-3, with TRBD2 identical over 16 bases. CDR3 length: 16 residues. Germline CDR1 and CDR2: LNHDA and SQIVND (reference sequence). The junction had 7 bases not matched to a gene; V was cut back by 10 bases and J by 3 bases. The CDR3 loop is CATAVGLAGGTDTQYF. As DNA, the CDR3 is TGTGCCACAGCTGTGGGACTAGCGGGAGGGACAGATACGCAGTATTTT.

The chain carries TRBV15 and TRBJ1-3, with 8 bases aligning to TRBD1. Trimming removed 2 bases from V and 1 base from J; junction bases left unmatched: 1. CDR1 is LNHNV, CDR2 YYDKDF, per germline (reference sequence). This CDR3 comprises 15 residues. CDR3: CATSRTGGSGNTIYF. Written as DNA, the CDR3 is TGTGCCACCAGCAGAACAGGGGGATCTGGAAACACCATATATTTT.

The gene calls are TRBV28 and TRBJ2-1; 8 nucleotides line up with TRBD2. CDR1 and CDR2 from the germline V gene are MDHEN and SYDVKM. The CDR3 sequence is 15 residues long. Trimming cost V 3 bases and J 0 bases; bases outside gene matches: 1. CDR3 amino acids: CASSFREGSYNEQFF. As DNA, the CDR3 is TGTGCCAGCAGTTTTCGGGAGGGCTCCTACAATGAGCAGTTCTTC.

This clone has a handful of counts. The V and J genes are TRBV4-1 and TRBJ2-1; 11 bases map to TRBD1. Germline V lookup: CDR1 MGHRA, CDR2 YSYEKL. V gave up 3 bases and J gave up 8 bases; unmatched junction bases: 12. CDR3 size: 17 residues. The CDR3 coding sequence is TGCGCCAGCAGCCAGATCTTCCGGGACAGGGGGTCGGATGAGCAGTTCTTC. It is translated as CASSQIFRDRGSDEQFF.

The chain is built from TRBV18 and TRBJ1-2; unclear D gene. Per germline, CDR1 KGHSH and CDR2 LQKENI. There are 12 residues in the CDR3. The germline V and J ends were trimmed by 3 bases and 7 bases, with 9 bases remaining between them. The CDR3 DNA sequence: TGTGCCAGCTCACCCCAGGATGCTGGCTACACCTTC. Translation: CASSPQDAGYTF.

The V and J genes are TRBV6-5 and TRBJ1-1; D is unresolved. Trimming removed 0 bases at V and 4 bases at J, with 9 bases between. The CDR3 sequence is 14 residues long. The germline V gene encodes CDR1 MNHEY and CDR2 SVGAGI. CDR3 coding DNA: TGTGCCAGCAGTTACTCGAGTCAGACCACTGAAGCTTTCTTT. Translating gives CASSYSSQTTEAFF.

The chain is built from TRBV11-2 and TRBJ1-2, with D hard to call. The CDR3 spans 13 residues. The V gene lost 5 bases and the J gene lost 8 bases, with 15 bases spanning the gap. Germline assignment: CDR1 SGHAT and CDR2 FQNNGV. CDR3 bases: TGTGCCAGCAGCGGGTACCGCCTTTGGGGCTACACCTTC. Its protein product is CASSGYRLWGYTF.

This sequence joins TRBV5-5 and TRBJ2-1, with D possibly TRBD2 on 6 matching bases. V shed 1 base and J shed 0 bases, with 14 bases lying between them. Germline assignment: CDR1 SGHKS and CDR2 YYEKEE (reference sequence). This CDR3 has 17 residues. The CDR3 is CASSLLFGTRSYNEQFF. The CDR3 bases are TGTGCCAGCAGCTTGCTTTTTGGGACTCGCTCCTACAATGAGCAGTTCTTC.

The CDR3 sequence is CASSLAWDRQETQYF. The CDR3 nucleotides are TGTGCCAGCAGCTTAGCGTGGGACAGGCAAGAGACCCAGTACTTC. This chain links TRBV7-2 with TRBJ2-5; TRBD1 matches 8 bases. J lost 2 bases, V lost 0 bases, and 2 bases had no gene match. This CDR3 has 15 amino acids. Germline V lookup: CDR1 SGHTA, CDR2 FQGNSA.

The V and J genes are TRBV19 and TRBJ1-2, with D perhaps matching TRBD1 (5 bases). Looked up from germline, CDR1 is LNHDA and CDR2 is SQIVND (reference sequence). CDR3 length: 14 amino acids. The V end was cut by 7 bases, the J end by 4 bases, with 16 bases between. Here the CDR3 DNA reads TGTGCCAGTATGCGGGGGGAAAACTTCTATGGCTACACCTTC. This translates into CASMRGENFYGYTF.

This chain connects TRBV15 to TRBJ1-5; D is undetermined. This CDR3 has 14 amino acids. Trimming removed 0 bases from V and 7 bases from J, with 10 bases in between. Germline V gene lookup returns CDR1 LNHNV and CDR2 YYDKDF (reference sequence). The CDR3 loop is CATSRDMQGQPQHF. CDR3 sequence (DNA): TGTGCCACCAGCAGAGATATGCAAGGGCAGCCCCAGCATTTT. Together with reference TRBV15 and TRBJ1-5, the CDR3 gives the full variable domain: DAMVIQNPRYQVTQFGKPVTLSCSQTLNHNVMYWYQQKSSQAPKLLFHYYDKDFNNEADTPDNFQSRRPNTSFCFLDIRSPGLGDTAMYLCATSRDMQGQPQHFGDGTRLSIL.

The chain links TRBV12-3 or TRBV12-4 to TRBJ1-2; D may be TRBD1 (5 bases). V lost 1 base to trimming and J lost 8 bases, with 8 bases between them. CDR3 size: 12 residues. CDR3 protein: CASSLGGEGYTF. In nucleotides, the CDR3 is TGTGCCAGCAGTTTAGGGGGGGAAGGCTACACCTTC.

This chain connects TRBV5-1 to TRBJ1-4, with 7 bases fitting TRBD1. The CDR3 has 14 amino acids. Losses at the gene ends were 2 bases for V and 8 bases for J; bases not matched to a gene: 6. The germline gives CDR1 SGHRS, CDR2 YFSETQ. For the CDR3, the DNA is TGCGCCAGCAGCTTTGACAGGGCGGGGGAAAAACTGTTTTTT. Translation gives CASSFDRAGEKLFF.

The CDR3 here is CASSLWGFSYEQYF. The DNA for the CDR3 is TGTGCCAGCAGCTTGTGGGGGTTCTCCTACGAGCAGTACTTC. The rearrangement links TRBV5-8 to TRBJ2-7; D may match TRBD1 or TRBD2 (5 bases each). There are 14 residues in the CDR3. Per germline, CDR1 SGHTS and CDR2 YDEGEE. With 1 base removed from V and 0 bases from J, the gap between germline ends came to 8 bases.

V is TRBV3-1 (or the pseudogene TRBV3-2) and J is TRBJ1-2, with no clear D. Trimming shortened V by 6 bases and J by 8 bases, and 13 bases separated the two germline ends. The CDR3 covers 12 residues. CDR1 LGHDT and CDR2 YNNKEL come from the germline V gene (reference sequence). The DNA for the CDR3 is TGTGCCAGCAGGGGCGGACTATCCGGCTACACCTTC. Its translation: CASRGGLSGYTF.

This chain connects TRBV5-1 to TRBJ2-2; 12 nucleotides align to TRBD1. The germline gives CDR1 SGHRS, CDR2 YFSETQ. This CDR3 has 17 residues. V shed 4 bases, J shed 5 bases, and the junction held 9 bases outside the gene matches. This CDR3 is CASSRDRGRGGTGELFF. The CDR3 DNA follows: TGCGCCAGCAGCAGGGACAGGGGGCGAGGAGGGACCGGGGAGCTGTTTTTT.

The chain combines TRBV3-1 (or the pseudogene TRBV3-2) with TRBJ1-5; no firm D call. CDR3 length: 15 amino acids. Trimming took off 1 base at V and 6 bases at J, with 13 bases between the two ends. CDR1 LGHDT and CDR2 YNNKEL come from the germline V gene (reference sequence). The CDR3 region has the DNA TGTGCCAGCAGCCAAGGGTCAGGTGGAGTTCAGCCCCAGCATTTT. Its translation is CASSQGSGGVQPQHF.

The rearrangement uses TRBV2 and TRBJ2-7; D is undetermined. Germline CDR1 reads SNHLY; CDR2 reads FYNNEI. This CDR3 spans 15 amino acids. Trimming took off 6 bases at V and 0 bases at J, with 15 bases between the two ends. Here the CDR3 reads CASSADWSRSYEQYF. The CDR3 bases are TGTGCCAGCAGCGCAGATTGGTCGCGCTCCTACGAGCAGTACTTC. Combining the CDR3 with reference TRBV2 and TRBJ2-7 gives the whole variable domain EPEVTQTPSHQVTQMGQEVILRCVPISNHLYFYWYRQILGQKVEFLVSFYNNEISEKSEIFDDQFSVERPDGSNFTLKIRSTKLEDSAMYFCASSADWSRSYEQYFGPGTRLTVT.

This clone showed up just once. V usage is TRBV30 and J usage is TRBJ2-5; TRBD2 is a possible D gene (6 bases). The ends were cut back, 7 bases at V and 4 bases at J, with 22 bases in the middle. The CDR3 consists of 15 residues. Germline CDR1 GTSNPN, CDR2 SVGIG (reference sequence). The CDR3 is CALLWQGGPTETQYF. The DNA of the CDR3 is TGTGCCTTACTCTGGCAGGGAGGACCCACAGAGACCCAGTACTTC.

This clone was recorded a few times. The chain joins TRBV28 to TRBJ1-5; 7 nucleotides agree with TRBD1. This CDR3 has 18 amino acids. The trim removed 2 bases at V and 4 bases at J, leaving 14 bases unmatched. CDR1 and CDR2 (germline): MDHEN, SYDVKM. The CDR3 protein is CASSLGGTVGLQNQPQHF. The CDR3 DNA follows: TGTGCCAGCAGTTTAGGGGGGACAGTGGGCCTGCAAAATCAGCCCCAGCATTTT.

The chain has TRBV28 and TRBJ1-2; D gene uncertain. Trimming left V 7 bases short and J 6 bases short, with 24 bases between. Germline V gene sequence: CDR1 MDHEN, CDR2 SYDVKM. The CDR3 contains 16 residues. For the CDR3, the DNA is TGTGCCAGCACCGACTTGACTGGCCTGGCAGATAATGGCTACACCTTC. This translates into CASTDLTGLADNGYTF.

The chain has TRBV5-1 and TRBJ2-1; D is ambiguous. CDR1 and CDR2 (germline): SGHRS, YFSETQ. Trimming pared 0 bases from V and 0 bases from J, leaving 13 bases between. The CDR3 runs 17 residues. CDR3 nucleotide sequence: TGCGCCAGCAGCTTGGCCAACAGCTACAGCTCCTACAATGAGCAGTTCTTC. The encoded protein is CASSLANSYSSYNEQFF.

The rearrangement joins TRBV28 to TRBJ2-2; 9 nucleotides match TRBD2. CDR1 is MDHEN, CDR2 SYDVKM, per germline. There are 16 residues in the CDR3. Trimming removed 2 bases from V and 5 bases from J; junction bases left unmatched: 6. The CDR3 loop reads CASSLGLAGATGELFF. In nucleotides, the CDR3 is TGTGCCAGCAGTTTAGGGTTAGCGGGAGCAACCGGGGAGCTGTTTTTT.

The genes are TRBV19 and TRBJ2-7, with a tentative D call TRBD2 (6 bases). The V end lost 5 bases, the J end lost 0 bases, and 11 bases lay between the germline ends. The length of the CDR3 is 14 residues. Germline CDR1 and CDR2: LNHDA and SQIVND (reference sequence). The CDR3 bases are TGTGCCAGTAGTTTCGCTAGCGACTCCTACGAGCAGTACTTC. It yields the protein CASSFASDSYEQYF. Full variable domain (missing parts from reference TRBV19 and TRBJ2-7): DGGITQSPKYLFRKEGQNVTLSCEQNLNHDAMYWYRQDPGQGLRLIYYSQIVNDFQKGDIAEGYSVSREKKESFPLTVTSAQKNPTAFYLCASSFASDSYEQYFGPGTRLTVT.

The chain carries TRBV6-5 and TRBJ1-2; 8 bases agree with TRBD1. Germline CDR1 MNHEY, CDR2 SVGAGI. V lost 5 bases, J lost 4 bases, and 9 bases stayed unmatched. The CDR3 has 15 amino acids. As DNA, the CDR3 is TGTGCCAGCAGTCGGGACAGGAGTGGGAGCTATGGCTACACCTTC. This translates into CASSRDRSGSYGYTF.

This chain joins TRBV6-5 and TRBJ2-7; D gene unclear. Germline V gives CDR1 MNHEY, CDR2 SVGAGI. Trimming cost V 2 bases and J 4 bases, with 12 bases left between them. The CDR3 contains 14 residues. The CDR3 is CASSYGSPRYEQYF. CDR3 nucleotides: TGTGCCAGCAGTTACGGCTCTCCCCGGTACGAGCAGTACTTC.

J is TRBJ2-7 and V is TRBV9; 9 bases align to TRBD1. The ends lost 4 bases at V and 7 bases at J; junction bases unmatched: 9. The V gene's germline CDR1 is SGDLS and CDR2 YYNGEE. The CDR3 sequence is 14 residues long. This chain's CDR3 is CASSPRGQGSEQYF. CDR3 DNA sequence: TGTGCCAGCAGCCCCCGGGGACAGGGCTCGGAGCAGTACTTC.

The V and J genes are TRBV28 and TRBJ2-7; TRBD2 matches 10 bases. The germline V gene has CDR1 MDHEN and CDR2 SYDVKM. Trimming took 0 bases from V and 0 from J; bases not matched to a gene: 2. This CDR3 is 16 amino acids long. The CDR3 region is CASSLWASGSSYEQYF. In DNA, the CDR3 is TGTGCCAGCAGTTTATGGGCTAGCGGGAGCTCCTACGAGCAGTACTTC. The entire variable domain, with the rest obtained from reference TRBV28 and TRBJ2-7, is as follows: DVKVTQSSRYLVKRTGEKVFLECVQDMDHENMFWYRQDPGLGLRLIYFSYDVKMKEKGDIPEGYSVSREKKERFSLILESASTNQTSMYLCASSLWASGSSYEQYFGPGTRLTVT.

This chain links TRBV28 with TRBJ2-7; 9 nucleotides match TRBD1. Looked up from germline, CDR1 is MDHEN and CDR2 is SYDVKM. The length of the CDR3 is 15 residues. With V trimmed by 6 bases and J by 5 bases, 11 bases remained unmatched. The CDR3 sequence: CASRPDRGRLDEQYF. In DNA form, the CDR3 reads TGTGCCAGCAGACCTGACAGGGGGAGATTGGACGAGCAGTACTTC.